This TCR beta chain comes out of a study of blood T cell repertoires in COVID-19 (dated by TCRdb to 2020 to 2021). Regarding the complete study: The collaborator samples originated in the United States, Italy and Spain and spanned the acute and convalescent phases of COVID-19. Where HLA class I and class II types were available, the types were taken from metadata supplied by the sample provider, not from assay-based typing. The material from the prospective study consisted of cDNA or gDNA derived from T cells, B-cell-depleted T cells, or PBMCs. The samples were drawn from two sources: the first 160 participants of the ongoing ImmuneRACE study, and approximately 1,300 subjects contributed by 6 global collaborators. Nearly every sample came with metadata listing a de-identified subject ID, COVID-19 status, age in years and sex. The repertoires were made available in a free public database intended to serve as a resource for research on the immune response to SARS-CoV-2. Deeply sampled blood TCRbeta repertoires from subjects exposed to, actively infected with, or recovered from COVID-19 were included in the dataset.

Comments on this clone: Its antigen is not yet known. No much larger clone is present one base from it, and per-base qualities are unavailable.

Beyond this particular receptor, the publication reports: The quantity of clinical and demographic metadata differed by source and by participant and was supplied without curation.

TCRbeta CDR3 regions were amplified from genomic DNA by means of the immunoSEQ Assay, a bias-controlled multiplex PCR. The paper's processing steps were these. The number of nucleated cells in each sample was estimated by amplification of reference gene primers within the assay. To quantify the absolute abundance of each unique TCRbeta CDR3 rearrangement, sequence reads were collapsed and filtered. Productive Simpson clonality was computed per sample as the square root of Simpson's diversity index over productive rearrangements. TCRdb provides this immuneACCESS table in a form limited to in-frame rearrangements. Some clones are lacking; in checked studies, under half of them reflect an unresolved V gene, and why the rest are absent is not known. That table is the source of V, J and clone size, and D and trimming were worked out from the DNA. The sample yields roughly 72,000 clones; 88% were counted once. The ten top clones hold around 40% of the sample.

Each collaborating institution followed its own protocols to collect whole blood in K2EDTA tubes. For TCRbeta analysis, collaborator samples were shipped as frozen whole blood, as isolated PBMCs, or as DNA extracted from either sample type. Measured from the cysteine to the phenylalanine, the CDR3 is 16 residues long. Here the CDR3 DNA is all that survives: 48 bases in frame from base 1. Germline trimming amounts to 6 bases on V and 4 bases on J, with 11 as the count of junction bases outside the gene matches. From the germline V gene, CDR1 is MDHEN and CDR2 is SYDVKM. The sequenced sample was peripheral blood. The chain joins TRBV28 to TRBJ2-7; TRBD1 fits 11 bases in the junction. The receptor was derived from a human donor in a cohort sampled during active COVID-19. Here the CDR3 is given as CASSRFRGQGAYEQYF. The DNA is TGTGCCAGCAGCCGCTTTAGAGGACAGGGGGCTTACGAGCAGTACTTC.